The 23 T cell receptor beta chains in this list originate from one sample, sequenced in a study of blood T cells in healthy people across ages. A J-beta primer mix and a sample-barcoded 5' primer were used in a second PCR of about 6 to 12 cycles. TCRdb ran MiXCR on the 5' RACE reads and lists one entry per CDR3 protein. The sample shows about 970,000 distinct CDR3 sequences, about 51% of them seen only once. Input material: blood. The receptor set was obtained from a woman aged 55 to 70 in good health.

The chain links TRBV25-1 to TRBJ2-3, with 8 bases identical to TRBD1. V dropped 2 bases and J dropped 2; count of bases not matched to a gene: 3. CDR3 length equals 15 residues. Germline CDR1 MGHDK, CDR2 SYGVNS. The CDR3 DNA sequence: TGTGCCAGCAGTGAACGGACAGGGCCCACAGATACGCAGTATTTT. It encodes CASSERTGPTDTQYF. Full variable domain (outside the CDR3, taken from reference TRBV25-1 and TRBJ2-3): EADIYQTPRYLVIGTGKKITLECSQTMGHDKMYWYQQDPGMELHLIHYSYGVNSTEKGDLSSESTVSRIRTEHFPLTLESARPSHTSQYLCASSERTGPTDTQYFGPGTRLTVL.

This chain's CDR3 is CASSLTADYTDTQYF. The CDR3 DNA reads as TGTGCCAGCAGTTTAACAGCGGATTACACAGATACGCAGTATTTT. The V call is TRBV27, the J call TRBJ2-3; D might be TRBD2 (5 bases). Germline values: CDR1 MNHEY, CDR2 SMNVEV (reference sequence). Trimming shortened V by 2 bases and J by 2 bases, and 11 bases separated the two germline ends. The CDR3 sequence is 15 residues long.

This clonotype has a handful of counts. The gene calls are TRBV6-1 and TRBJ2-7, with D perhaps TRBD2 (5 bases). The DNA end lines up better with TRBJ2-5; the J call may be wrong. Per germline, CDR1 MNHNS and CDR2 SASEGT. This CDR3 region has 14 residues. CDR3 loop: CASSEISAGGTQYF. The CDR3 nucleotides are TGTGCCAGCAGTGAAATCTCTGCCGGAGGGACCCAGTACTTC.

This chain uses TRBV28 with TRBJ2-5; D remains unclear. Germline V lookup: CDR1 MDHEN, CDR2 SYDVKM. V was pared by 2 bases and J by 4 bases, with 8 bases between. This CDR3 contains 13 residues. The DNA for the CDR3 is TGTGCCAGCAGTTTAGTCATGGGAGAGACCCAGTACTTC. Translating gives CASSLVMGETQYF.

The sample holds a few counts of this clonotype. The CDR3 nucleotides are TGTGCCAGCAGCACAGGGGAAGGAGAAAAAGAGACCCAGTACTTC. It codes for CASSTGEGEKETQYF. V is TRBV6-6 and J is TRBJ2-5; 7 bases match TRBD1. CDR1 and CDR2 from the germline V gene are MNHNY and SVGAGI (reference sequence). Trimming cost V 6 bases and J 3 bases; bases outside gene matches: 10. The CDR3 spans 15 residues.

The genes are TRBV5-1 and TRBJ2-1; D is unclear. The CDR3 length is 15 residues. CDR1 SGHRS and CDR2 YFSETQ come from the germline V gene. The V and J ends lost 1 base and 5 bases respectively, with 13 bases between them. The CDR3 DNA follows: TGCGCCAGCAGCTTGAGGGCAACCGTGAACAATGAGCAGTTCTTC. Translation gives CASSLRATVNNEQFF.

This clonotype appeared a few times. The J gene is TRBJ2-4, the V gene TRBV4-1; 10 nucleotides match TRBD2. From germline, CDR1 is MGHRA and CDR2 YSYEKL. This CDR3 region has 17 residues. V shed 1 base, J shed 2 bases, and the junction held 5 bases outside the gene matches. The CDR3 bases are TGCGCCAGCAGCCAAGGGCTAGCGGGAGTTACCAAAAACATTCAGTACTTC. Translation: CASSQGLAGVTKNIQYF.

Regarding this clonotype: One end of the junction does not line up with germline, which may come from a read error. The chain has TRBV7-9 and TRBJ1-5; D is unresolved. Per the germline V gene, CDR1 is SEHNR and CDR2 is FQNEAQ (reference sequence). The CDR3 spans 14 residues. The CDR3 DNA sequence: TGTGCCAACAGCCCGGGTCTTAGCAATCAGCCCCAGCATTTT. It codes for CANSPGLSNQPQHF.

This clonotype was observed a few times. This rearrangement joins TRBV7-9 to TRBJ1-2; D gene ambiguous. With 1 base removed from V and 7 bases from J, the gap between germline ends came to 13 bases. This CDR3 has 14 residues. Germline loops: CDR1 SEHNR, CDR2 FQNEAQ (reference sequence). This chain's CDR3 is CASSLVTSVIGYTF. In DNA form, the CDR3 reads TGTGCCAGCAGCTTAGTTACCTCGGTTATTGGCTACACCTTC.

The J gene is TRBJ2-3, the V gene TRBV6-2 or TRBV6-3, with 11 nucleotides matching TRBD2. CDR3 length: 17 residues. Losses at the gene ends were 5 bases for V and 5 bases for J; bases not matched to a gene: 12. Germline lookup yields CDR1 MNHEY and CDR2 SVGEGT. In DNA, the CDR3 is TGTGCCAGCAGTGTACTTACTAGCGGGAGAAAGGAAGATACGCAGTATTTT. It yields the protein CASSVLTSGRKEDTQYF.

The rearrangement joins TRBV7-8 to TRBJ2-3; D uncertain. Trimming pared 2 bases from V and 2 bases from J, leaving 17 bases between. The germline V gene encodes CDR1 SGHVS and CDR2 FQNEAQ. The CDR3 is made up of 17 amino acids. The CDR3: CASSLTGLWGNTDTQYF. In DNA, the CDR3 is TGTGCCAGCAGCTTAACCGGTCTATGGGGAAACACAGATACGCAGTATTTT. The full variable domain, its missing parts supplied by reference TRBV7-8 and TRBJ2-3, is GAGVSQSPRYKVAKRGQDVALRCDPISGHVSLFWYQQALGQGPEFLTYFQNEAQLDKSGLPSDRFFAERPEGSVSTLKIQRTQQEDSAVYLCASSLTGLWGNTDTQYFGPGTRLTVL.

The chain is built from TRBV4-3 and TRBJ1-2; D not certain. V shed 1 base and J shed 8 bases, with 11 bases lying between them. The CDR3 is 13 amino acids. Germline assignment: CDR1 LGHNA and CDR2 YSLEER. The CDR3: CASSQAGMGGYTF. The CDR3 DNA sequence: TGCGCCAGCAGCCAAGCTGGAATGGGGGGCTACACCTTC.

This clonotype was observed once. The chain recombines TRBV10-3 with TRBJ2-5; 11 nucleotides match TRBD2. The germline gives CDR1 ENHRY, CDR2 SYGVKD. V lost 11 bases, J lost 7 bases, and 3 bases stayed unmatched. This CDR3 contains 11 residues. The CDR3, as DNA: TGTGCCGTCGGACTAGCGGGGACCCAGTACTTC. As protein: CAVGLAGTQYF.

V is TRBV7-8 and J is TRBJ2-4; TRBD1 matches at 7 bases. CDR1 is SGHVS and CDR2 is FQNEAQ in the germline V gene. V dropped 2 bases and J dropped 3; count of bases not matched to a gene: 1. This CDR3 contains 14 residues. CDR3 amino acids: CASSLRTGKNIQYF. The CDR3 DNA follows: TGTGCCAGCAGCTTACGGACAGGCAAAAACATTCAGTACTTC.

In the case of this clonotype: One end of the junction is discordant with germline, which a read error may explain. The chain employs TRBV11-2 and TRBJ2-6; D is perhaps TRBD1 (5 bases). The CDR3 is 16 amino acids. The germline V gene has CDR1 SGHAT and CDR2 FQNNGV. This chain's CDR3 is CASSLARRGGANVPTF. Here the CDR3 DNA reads TGTGCCAGCAGCTTAGCCCGAAGGGGTGGGGCCAACGTCCCGACTTTC.

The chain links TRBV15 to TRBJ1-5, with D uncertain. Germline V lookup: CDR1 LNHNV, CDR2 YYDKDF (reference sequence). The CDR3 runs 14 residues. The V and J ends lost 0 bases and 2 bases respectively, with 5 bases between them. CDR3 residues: CATSREVGNQPQHF. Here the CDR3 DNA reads TGTGCCACCAGCAGAGAAGTGGGCAATCAGCCCCAGCATTTT.

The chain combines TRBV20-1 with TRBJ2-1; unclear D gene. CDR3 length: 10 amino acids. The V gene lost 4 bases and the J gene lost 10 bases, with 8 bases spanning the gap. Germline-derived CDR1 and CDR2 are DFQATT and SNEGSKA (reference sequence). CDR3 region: CSATDGEQFF. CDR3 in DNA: TGCAGTGCTACCGACGGGGAGCAGTTCTTC.

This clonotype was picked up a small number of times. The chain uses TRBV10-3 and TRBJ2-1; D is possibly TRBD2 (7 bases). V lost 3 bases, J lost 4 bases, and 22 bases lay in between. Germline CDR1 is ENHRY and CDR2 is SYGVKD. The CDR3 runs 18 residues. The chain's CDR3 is CAISDIQWGLADYNEQFF. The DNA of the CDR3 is TGTGCCATCAGTGATATTCAGTGGGGGCTAGCGGATTACAATGAGCAGTTCTTC.

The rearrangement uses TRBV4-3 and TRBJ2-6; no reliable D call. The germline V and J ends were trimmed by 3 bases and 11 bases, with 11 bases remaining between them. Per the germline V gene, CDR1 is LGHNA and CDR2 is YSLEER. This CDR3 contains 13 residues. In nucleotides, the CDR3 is TGCGCCAGCAGCCACCAAAAGCACGACGTCCTGACTTTC. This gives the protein CASSHQKHDVLTF.

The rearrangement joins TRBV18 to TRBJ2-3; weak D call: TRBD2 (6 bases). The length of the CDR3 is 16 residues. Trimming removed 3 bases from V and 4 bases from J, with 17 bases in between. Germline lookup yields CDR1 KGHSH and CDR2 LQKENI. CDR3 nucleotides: TGTGCCAGCTCACCCGATACTAGCATCTCGTCAGATACGCAGTATTTT. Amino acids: CASSPDTSISSDTQYF.

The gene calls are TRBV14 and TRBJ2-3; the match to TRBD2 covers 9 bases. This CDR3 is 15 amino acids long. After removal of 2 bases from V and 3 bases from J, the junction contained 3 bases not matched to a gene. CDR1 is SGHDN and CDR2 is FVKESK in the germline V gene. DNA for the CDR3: TGTGCCAGCAGCCAAAGGGCGGGAGGGACAGATACGCAGTATTTT. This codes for CASSQRAGGTDTQYF. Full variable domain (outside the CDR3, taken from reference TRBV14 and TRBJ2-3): EAGVTQFPSHSVIEKGQTVTLRCDPISGHDNLYWYRRVMGKEIKFLLHFVKESKQDESGMPNNRFLAERTGGTYSTLKVQPAELEDSGVYFCASSQRAGGTDTQYFGPGTRLTVL.

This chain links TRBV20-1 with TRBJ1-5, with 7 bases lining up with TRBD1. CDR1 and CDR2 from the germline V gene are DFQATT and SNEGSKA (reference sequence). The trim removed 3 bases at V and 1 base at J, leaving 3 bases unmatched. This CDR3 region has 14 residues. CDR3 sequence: CSARKGQSNQPQHF. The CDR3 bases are TGCAGTGCTAGGAAGGGACAGAGCAATCAGCCCCAGCATTTT.

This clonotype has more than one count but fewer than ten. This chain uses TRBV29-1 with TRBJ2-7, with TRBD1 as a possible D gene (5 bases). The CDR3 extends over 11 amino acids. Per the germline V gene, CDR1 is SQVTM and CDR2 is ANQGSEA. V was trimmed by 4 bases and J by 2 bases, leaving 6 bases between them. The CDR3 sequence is CSVGQTYEQYF. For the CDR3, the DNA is TGCAGCGTTGGACAGACCTACGAGCAGTACTTC.